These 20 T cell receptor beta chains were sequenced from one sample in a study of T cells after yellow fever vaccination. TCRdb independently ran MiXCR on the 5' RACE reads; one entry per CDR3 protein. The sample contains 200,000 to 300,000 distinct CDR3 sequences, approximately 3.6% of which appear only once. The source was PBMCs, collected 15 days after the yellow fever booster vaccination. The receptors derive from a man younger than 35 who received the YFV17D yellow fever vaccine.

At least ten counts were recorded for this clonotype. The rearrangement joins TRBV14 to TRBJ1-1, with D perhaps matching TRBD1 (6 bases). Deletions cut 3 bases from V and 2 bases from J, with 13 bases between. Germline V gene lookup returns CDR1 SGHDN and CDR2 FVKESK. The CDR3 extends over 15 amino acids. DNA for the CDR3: TGTGCCAGCAGCCAGTTTTCAGGGGTCAACACTGAAGCTTTCTTT. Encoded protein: CASSQFSGVNTEAFF.

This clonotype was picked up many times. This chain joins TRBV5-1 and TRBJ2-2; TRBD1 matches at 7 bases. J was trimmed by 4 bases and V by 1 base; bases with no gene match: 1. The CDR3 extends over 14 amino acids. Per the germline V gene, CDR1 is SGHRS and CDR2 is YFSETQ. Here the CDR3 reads CASSLYRGTGELFF. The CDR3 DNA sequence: TGCGCCAGCAGCTTGTACAGGGGCACCGGGGAGCTGTTTTTT.

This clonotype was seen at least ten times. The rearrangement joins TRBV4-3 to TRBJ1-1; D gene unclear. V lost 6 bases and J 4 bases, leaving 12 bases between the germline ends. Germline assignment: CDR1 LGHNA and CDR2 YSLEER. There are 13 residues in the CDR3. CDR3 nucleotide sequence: TGCGCCAGCAGTAGAGGGCCAGGCACTGAAGCTTTCTTT. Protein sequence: CASSRGPGTEAFF.

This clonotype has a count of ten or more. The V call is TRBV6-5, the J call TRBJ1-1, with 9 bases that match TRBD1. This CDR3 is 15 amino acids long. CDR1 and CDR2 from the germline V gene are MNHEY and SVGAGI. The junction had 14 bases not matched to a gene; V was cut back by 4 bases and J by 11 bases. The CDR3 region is CASSWSPGQGVWAFF. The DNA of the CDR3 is TGTGCCAGCAGTTGGTCTCCGGGACAGGGAGTTTGGGCTTTCTTT.

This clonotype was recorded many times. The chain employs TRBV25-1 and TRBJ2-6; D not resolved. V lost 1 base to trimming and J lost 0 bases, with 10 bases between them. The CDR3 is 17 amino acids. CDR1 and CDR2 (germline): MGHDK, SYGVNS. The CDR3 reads CASSELGPGSGANVLTF. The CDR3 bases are TGTGCCAGCAGTGAATTAGGTCCGGGCTCTGGGGCCAACGTCCTGACTTTC.

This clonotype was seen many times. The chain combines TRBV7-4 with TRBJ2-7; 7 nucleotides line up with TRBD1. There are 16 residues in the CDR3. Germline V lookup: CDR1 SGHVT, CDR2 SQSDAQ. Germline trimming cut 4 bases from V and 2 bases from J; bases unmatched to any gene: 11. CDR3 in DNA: TGTGCCAGCAGCTCCCGACAGGGTCCTCCTACCTACGAGCAGTACTTC. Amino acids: CASSSRQGPPTYEQYF.

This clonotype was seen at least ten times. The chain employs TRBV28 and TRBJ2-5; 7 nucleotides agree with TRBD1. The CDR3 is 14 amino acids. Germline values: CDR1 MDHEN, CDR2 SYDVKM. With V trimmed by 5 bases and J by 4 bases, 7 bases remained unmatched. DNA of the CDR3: TGTGCCAGCAGTAAGACAGGGTTCGGAGAGACCCAGTACTTC. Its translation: CASSKTGFGETQYF.

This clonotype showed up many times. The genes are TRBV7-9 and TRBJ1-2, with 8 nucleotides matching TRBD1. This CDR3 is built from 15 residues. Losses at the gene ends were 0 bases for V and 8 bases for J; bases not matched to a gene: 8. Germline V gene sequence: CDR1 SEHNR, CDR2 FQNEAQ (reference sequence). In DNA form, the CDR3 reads TGTGCCAGCAGCTTAGCGCCAAGGACAGGGATCGGCTACACCTTC. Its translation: CASSLAPRTGIGYTF. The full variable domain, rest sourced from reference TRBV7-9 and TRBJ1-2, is DTGVSQNPRHKITKRGQNVTFRCDPISEHNRLYWYRQTLGQGPEFLTYFQNEAQLEKSRLLSDRFSAERPKGSFSTLEIQRTEQGDSAMYLCASSLAPRTGIGYTFGSGTRLTVV.

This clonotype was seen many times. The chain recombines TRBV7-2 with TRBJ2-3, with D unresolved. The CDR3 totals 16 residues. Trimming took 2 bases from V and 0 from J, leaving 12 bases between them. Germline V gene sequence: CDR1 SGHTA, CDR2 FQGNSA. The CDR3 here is CASSLRRIPSTDTQYF. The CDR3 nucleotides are TGTGCCAGCAGCTTACGCCGGATACCTAGCACAGATACGCAGTATTTT.

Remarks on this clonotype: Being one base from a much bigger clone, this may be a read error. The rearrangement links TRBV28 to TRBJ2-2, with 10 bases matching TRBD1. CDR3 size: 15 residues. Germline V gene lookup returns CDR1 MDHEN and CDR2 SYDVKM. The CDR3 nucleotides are TGTGCCAGCAGGACAGGGGGCGCGGGCACCGGGGAGCTGATTTTT. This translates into CASRTGGAGTGELIF.

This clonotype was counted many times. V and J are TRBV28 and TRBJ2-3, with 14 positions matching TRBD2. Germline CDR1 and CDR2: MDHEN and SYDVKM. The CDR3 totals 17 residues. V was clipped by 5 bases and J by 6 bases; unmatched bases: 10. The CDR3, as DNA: TGTGCCAGCAGTAGCGGACTAGCGGGGGGTTTCAAGGATACGCAGTATTTT. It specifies CASSSGLAGGFKDTQYF. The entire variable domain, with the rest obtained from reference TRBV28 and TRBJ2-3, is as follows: DVKVTQSSRYLVKRTGEKVFLECVQDMDHENMFWYRQDPGLGLRLIYFSYDVKMKEKGDIPEGYSVSREKKERFSLILESASTNQTSMYLCASSSGLAGGFKDTQYFGPGTRLTVL.

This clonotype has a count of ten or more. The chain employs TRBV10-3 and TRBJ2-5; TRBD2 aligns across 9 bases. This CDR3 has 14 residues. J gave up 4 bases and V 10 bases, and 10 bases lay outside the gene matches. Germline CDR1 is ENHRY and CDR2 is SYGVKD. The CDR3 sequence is CATQLAGATETQYF. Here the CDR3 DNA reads TGTGCCACCCAATTAGCGGGGGCGACAGAGACCCAGTACTTC.

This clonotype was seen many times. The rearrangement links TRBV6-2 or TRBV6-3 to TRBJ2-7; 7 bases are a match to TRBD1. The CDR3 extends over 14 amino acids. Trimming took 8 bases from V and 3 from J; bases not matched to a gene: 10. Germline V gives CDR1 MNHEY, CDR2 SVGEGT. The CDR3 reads CASGEWDSSYEQYF. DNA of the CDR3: TGTGCCAGCGGGGAATGGGACAGCAGCTACGAGCAGTACTTC.

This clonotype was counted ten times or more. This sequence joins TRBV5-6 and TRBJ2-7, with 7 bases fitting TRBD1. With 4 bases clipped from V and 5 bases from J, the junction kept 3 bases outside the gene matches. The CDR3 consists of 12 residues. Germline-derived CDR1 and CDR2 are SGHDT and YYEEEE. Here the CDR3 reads CASSGDSNEQYF. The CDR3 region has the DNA TGTGCCAGCAGCGGGGACAGCAACGAGCAGTACTTC.

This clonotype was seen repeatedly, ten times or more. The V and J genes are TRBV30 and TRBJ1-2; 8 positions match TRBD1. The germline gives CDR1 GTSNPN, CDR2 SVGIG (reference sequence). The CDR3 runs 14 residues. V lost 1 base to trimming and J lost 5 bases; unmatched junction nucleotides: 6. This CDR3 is CAWSGTGTGYGYTF. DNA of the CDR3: TGTGCCTGGAGTGGGACAGGGACGGGGTATGGCTACACCTTC.

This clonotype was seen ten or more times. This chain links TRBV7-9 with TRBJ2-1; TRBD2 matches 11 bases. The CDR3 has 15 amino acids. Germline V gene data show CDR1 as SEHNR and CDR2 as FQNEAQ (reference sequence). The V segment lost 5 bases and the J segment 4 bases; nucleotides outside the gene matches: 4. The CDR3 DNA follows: TGTGCCAGCAGCGACTTAGCGGGGGGGTACAATGAGCAGTTCTTC. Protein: CASSDLAGGYNEQFF.

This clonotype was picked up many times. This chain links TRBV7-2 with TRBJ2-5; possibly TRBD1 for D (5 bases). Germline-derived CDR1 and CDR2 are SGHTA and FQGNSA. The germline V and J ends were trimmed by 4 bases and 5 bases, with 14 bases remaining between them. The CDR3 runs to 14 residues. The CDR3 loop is CASSSAGFRETQYF. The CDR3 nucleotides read TGTGCCAGCAGCTCCGCAGGGTTTAGGGAGACCCAGTACTTC.

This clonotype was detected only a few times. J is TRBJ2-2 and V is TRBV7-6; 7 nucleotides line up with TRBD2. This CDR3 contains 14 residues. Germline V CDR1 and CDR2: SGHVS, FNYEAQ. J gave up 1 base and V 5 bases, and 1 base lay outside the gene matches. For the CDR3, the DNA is TGTGCCAGCAGCCGGGGGGAGAACACCGGGGAGCTGTTTTTT. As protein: CASSRGENTGELFF.

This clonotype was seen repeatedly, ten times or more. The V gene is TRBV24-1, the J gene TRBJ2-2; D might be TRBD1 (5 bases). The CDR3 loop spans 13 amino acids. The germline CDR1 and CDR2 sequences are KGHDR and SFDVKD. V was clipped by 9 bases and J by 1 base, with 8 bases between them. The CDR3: CATEGENTGELFF. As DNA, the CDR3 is TGTGCCACCGAAGGGGAGAACACCGGGGAGCTGTTTTTT.

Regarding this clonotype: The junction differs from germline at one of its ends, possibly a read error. The CDR3 reads CASSHWAKDTDAFF. As DNA, the CDR3 is TGCGCCAGCAGCCATTGGGCGAAGGACACTGATGCTTTCTTT. The chain has TRBV4-3 and TRBJ1-1, with D perhaps matching TRBD1 (5 bases). Germline CDR1 and CDR2: LGHNA and YSLEER. The CDR3 extends over 14 amino acids.